Shown below are 4 T cell receptor beta chains from a single sample sequenced in a study of glioma-infiltrating T cells. TCR alpha and beta CDR3 regions were amplified from RNA using iRepertoire nested multiplex PCR. TCRdb analysed the multiplex PCR reads with MiXCR anew, one entry per CDR3 protein. The data contain tens of thousands of distinct CDR3 sequences, 20% to 25% of them singletons. Specimen: glioma tissue, nonneoplastic brain tissue, or PBMCs (not recorded which). The source is a human donor with low-grade glioma or glioblastoma, undergoing nonglioma brain surgery, or in good health (not recorded which).

This chain links TRBV5-1 with TRBJ2-1, with 7 nucleotides matching TRBD2. J gave up 2 bases and V 2 bases, and 4 bases lay outside the gene matches. The CDR3 is 15 residues long. CDR1 SGHRS and CDR2 YFSETQ come from the germline V gene. The CDR3: CASSFGRQTYNEQFF. The CDR3 bases are TGCGCCAGCAGCTTCGGGAGGCAAACCTACAATGAGCAGTTCTTC.

Comments on this clonotype: One junction end disagrees with the germline gene, perhaps due to a read error. The rearrangement uses TRBV6-1 and TRBJ1-6; 8 positions match TRBD1. Looked up from germline, CDR1 is MNHNS and CDR2 is SASEGT. The CDR3 runs to 14 residues. CDR3 bases: TGTGCCAGCAGAGCAGGGGGCAGTAGTTCACCCCTCCATTTT. It is translated as CASRAGGSSSPLHF.

This clonotype was counted a few times. DNA for the CDR3: TGTGCCAGCACCCCGGGGAACCAAGAGACCCAGTACTTC. It specifies CASTPGNQETQYF. The rearrangement links TRBV2 to TRBJ2-5, with D possibly being TRBD2 (5 bases). In germline, CDR1 is SNHLY, CDR2 FYNNEI. CDR3 size: 13 residues. The V end was cut by 7 bases, the J end by 0 bases, with 9 bases between. The variable domain in full, completed from reference TRBV2 and TRBJ2-5, reads EPEVTQTPSHQVTQMGQEVILRCVPISNHLYFYWYRQILGQKVEFLVSFYNNEISEKSEIFDDQFSVERPDGSNFTLKIRSTKLEDSAMYFCASTPGNQETQYFGPGTRLLVL.

The sample holds many counts of this clonotype. CDR3 sequence reads: CASSQDRGGGENTEAFF. CDR3 sequence (DNA): TGTGCCAGCAGCCAAGATAGGGGAGGAGGGGAGAACACTGAAGCTTTCTTT. The chain recombines TRBV3-1 with TRBJ1-1; D possibly corresponds to TRBD1 (5 bases). Deletions cut 0 bases from V and 1 base from J, with 15 bases between. This CDR3 has 17 amino acids. Germline V lookup: CDR1 LGHDT, CDR2 YNNKEL (reference sequence). Together with reference TRBV3-1 and TRBJ1-1, the CDR3 gives the full variable domain: DTAVSQTPKYLVTQMGNDKSIKCEQNLGHDTMYWYKQDSKKFLKIMFSYNNKELIINETVPNRFSPKSPDKAHLNLHINSLELGDSAVYFCASSQDRGGGENTEAFFGQGTRLTVV.